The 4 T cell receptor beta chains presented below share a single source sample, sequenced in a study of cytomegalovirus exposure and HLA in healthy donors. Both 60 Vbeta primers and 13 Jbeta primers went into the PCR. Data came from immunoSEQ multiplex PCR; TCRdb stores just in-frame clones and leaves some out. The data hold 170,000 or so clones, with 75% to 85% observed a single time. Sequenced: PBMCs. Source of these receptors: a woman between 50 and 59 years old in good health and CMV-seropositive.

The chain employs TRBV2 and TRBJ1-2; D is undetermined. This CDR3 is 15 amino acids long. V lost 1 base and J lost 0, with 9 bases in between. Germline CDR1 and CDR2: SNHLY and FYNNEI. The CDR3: CASSEDGLTNYGYTF. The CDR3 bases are TGTGCCAGCAGTGAAGATGGGCTCACTAACTATGGCTACACCTTC.

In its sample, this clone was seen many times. DNA of the CDR3: TGTGCCATCACCGATGACAGGGGAACTTCACCCCTCCACTTT. Protein sequence: CAITDDRGTSPLHF. V usage is TRBV10-3 and J usage is TRBJ1-6; 8 bases align to TRBD1. Germline-derived CDR1 and CDR2 are ENHRY and SYGVKD. The CDR3 spans 14 residues. The ends lost 7 bases at V and 9 bases at J; junction bases unmatched: 8.

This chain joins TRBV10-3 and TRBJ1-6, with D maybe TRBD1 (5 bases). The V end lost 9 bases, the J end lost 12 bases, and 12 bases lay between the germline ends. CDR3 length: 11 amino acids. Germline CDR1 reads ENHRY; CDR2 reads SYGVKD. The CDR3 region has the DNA TGTGCCATGGCCGGGGGAAGACCCCTCCACTTT. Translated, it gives CAMAGGRPLHF.

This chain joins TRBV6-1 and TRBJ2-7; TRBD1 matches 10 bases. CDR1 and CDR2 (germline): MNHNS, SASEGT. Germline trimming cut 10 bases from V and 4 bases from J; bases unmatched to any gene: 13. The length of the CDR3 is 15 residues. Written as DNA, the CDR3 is TGTGCCACCGAAATCACCGGGACAGGGGATTACGAGCAGTACTTC. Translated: CATEITGTGDYEQYF.